This record looks at one TCR beta chain sequence and its context. Its antigen is as yet unknown. This sample was taken from a study of cytomegalovirus exposure and HLA in healthy donors. Findings and limits, study-wide: According to the study, 150 to 200 TCR beta chains were cytomegalovirus-associated.

Primers: 60 Vbeta forward and 13 Jbeta reverse. In the authors' workflow: An analysis that came later counted around 80 million unique TCR beta chains, roughly 11 million shared. Only in-frame clones appear in the TCRdb table, and some are missing; sequencing was by immunoSEQ multiplex PCR. That table furnishes V, J and clone size, whereas the DNA furnished D and trimming. Among 100,000 to 150,000 clones listed, 79% were seen once. CDR3 length: 14 amino acids. Germline CDR1 reads MNHEY; CDR2 reads SVGAGI. V gave up 2 bases and J gave up 1 base, with 8 bases separating them. Sequenced material: PBMCs. The TCR originated in a man aged 18 to 29 in good health and CMV-seronegative. The V gene is TRBV6-5, the J gene TRBJ1-1, with a tentative D call TRBD1 (5 bases). The CDR3 DNA reads as TGTGCCAGCAGTTACAACAGGCAGAACACTGAAGCTTTCTTT. Protein product: CASSYNRQNTEAFF.